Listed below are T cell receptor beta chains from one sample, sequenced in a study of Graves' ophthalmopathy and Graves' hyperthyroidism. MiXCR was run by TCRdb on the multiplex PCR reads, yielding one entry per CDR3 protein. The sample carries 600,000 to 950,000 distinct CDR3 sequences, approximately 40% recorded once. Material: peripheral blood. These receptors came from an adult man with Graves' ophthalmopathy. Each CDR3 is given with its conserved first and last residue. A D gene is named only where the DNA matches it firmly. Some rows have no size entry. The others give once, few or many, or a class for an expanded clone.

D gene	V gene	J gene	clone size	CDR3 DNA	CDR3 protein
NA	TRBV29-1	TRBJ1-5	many	TGCAGCGTTGAAGTTGGACGAAATCAGCCCCAGCATTTT	CSVEVGRNQPQHF
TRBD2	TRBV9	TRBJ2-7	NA	TGTGCCAGCAGCGTCCTGACTAGCGGGAGGCTCCACGAGCAGTACTTC	CASSVLTSGRLHEQYF
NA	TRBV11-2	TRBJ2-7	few	TGTGCCAGCAGTCTCGAGCCCAGCGGCACTAGCTCCTACGAGCAGTACTTC	CASSLEPSGTSSYEQYF
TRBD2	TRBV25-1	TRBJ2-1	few	TGTGCCAGAGGCCAGCGGGGATACAATGAGCAGTTCTTC	CARGQRGYNEQFF
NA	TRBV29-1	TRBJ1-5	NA	TGCAGCGTTGAGGTAGACAGCCCGGAATATAGCAATCAGCCCCAGCATTTT	CSVEVDSPEYSNQPQHF
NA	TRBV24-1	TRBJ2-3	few	TGTGCAACCGAGAGCACAGATACGCAGTATTTT	CATESTDTQYF
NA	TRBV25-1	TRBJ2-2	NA	TGTGCCAGCAGTTACCCGGACCGGAACACCGGGGAGCTGTTTTTT	CASSYPDRNTGELFF
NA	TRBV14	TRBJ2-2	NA	TGTGCCAGCAGTCTACTAGACGGTCTTTCCGGGGAGCTGTTTTTT	CASSLLDGLSGELFF
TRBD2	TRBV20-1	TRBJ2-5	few	TGCAGTGCTAGAGGGACACTAGCGGGGAAAGAGACCCAGTACTTC	CSARGTLAGKETQYF
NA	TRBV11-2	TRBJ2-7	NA	TGTGCCAGCAGCCAAGAGAGGCCCCTAGACTTGGCCGAGCAGTACTTC	CASSQERPLDLAEQYF
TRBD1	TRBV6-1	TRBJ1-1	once	TGTGCCAGCAGTGTCCCGACAGGGAGCGCTGAAGCTTTCTTT	CASSVPTGSAEAFF
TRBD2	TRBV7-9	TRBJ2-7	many	TGTGCCAGCGCCAAAGCGGGGGGCTACGAGCAGTACTTC	CASAKAGGYEQYF
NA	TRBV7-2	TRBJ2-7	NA	TGTGCCAGCACCTTTGAGGGGGCCTACGAGCAGTACTTC	CASTFEGAYEQYF
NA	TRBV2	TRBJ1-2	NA	TGTGCCAGCAGCCAAGATCGCGGACGGGGCTATGGCTACACCTTC	CASSQDRGRGYGYTF
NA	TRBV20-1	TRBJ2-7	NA	TGCAGTGCTAGAGATCGATGGGACTACGAGCAGTACTTC	CSARDRWDYEQYF
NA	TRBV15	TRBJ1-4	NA	TGTGCCACCAGCGCTACCCACGGGACGGTTTTAAGGGGTGGAAAACTGTTTTTT	CATSATHGTVLRGGKLFF
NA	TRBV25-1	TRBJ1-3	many	TGTGCCAGCAGTGAGGGAAACACCATATATTTT	CASSEGNTIYF
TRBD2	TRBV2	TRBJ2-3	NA	TGTGCCAGCAGTGAAGAGCGGGGGAGATCTGATAATACGCAGTATTTT	CASSEERGRSDNTQYF
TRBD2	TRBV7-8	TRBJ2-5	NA	TGTGCCAGCAGCCTTCATAGCGGGAGTAGCCAAGAGACCCAGTACTTC	CASSLHSGSSQETQYF
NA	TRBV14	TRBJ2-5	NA	TGTGCCAGCAGCCAAGAGGACCCTGGCCTGCAAGAGACCCAGTACTTC	CASSQEDPGLQETQYF
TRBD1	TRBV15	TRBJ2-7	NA	TGTGCCACCAGCAGAAAAGGGAGTGGACAGGGTCTTCCCTACGAGCAGTACTTC	CATSRKGSGQGLPYEQYF
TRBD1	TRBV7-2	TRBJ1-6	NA	TGTGCCAGCAGCTCTGACACGACAGGGGGGAACTCACCCCTCCACTTT	CASSSDTTGGNSPLHF
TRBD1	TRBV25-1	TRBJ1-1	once	TGTGCCATCAGTGATGACAGGGGCGCTGAAGCTTTCTTT	CAISDDRGAEAFF
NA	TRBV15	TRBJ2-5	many	TGTGCCACCAGCAGCAGGGGACCGGGAGAGACCCAGTACTTC	CATSSRGPGETQYF
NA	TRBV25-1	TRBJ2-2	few	TGTGCCAGCACTTCGGAGGGCGAAGACACCGGGGAACTGTTTTTT	CASTSEGEDTGELFF
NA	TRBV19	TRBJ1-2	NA	TGTGCCTGGTCGTCCACTAACTATGGCTACACCTTC	CAWSSTNYGYTF
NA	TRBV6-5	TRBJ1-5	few	TGTGCCAGCAGTTACGGGGGCAGGGGCCGAGGCGCCAATCAGCCCCAGCATTTT	CASSYGGRGRGANQPQHF
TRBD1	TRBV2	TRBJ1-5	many	TGTGCCAGCGAGGAGGGGGCGGCGTTTATTGATCAGCCCCAGCATTTT	CASEEGAAFIDQPQHF
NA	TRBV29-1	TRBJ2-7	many	TGCAGCCATCTGACAGACGGATACGAGCAGTACTTC	CSHLTDGYEQYF
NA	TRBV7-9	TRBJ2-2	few	TGTGCCAGCAGCTTCCAGGGGCCCAACACCGGGGAGCTGTTTTTT	CASSFQGPNTGELFF